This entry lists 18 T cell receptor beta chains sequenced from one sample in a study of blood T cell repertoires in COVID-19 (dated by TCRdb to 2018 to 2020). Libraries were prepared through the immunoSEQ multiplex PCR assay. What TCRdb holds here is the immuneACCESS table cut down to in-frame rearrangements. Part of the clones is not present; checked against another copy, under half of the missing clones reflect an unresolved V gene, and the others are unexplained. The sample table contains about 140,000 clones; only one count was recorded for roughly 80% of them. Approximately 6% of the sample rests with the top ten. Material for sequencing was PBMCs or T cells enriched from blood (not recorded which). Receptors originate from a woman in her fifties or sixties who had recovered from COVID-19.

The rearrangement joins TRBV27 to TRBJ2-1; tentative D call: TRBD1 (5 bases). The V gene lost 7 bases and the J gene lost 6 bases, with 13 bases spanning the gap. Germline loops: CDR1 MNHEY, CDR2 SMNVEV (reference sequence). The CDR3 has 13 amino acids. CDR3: CASKLQGFNEQFF. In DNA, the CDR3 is TGTGCCAGCAAACTTCAGGGTTTCAATGAGCAGTTCTTC.

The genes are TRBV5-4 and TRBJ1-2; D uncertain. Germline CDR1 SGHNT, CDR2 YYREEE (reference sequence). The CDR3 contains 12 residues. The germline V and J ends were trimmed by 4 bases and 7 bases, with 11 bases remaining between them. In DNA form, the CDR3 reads TGTGCCAGCAGCACAAATGCGGCTGGCTACACCTTC. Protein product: CASSTNAAGYTF.

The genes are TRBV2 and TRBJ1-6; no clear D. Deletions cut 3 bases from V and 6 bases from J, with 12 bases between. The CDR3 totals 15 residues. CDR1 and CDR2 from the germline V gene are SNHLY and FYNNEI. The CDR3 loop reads CASSENLGGNSPLHF. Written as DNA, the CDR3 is TGTGCCAGCAGTGAGAACCTAGGAGGTAATTCACCCCTCCACTTT.

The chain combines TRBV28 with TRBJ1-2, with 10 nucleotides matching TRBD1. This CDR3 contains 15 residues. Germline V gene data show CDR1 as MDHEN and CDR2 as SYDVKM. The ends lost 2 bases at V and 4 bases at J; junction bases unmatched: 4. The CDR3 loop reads CASSLPGQGFYGYTF. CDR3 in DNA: TGTGCCAGCAGTTTACCGGGACAGGGGTTCTATGGCTACACCTTC.

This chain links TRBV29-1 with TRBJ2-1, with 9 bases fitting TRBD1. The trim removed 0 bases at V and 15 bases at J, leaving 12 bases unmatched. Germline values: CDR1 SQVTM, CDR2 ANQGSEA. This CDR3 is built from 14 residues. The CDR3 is CSVEEIRQGEGAFF. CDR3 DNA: TGCAGCGTTGAAGAGATTCGACAGGGGGAAGGGGCGTTCTTC.

CDR3 sequence: CASSPDRGFTDTQYF. The CDR3 bases are TGTGCCAGCAGTCCAGACAGGGGGTTCACAGATACGCAGTATTTT. V and J are TRBV25-1 and TRBJ2-3; 9 positions match TRBD1. V shed 5 bases and J 2 bases; nucleotides not matched to a gene: 5. CDR3 length: 15 amino acids. CDR1 MGHDK and CDR2 SYGVNS come from the germline V gene.

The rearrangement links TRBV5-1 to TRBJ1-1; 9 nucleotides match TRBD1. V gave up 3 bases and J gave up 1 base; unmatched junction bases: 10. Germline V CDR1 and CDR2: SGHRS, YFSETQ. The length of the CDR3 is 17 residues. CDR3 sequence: CASSSGQGTVGNTEAFF. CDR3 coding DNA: TGCGCCAGCAGCTCCGGACAGGGGACTGTCGGGAACACTGAAGCTTTCTTT.

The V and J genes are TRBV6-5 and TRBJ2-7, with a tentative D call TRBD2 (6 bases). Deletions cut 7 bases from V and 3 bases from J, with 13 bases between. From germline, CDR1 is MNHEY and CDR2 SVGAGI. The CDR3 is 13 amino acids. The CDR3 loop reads CASILPGGYEQYF. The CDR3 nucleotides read TGTGCCAGCATCCTCCCCGGGGGCTACGAGCAGTACTTC.

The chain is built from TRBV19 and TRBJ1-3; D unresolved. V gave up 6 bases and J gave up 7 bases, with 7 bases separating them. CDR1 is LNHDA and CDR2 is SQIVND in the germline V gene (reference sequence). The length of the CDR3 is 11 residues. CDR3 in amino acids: CASRRGNTIYF. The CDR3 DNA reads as TGTGCCAGTAGAAGAGGGAACACCATATATTTT.

CDR3 amino acids: CASSSPGLTPLHEQYV. CDR3 coding DNA: TGTGCCAGCAGCTCCCCGGGACTTACCCCCCTGCACGAGCAGTACGTC. The V gene is TRBV5-8, the J gene TRBJ2-7; a weak D match, TRBD2 (6 bases). The V end lost 3 bases, the J end lost 5 bases, and 21 bases lay between the germline ends. Germline CDR1 and CDR2: SGHTS and YDEGEE. The CDR3 has 16 residues.

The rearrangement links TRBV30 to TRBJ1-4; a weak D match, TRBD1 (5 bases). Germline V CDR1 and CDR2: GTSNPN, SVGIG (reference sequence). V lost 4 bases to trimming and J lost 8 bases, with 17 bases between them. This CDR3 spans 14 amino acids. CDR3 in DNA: TGTGCCTGGAAAAGAATGACAGCCAGCGAAAAACTGTTTTTT. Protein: CAWKRMTASEKLFF. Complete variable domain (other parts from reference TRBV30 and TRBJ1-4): SQTIHQWPATLVQPVGSPLSLECTVEGTSNPNLYWYRQAAGRGLQLLFYSVGIGQISSEVPQNLSASRPQDRQFILSSKKLLLSDSGFYLCAWKRMTASEKLFFGSGTQLSVL.

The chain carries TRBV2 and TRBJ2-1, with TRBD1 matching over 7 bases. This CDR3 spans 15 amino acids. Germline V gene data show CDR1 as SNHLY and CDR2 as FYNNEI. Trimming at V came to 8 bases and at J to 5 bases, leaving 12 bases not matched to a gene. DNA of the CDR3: TGTGCCAGCTTGTGGTCGAGGGACAGCAACAATGAGCAGTTCTTC. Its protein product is CASLWSRDSNNEQFF.

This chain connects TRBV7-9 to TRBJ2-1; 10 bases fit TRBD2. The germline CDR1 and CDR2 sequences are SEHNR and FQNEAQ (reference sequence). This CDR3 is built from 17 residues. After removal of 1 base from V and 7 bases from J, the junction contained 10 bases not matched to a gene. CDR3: CASSLGPSAGGRNEQFF. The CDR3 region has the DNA TGTGCCAGCAGCTTAGGCCCATCAGCGGGGGGGCGGAATGAGCAGTTCTTC.

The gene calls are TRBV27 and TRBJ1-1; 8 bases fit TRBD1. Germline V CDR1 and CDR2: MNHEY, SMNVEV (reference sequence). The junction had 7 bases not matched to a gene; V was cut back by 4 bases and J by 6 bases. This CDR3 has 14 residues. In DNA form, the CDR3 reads TGTGCCAGCAGTTACCCGGACAGGGCCGCTGAAGCTTTCTTT. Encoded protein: CASSYPDRAAEAFF.

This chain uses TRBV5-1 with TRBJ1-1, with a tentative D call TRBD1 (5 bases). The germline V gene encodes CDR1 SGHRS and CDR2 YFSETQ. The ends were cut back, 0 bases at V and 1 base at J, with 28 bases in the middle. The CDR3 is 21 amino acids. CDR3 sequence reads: CASSLESALRPGGLGNTEAFF. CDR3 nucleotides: TGCGCCAGCAGCTTGGAATCTGCCCTCAGACCCGGGGGTCTTGGGAACACTGAAGCTTTCTTT.

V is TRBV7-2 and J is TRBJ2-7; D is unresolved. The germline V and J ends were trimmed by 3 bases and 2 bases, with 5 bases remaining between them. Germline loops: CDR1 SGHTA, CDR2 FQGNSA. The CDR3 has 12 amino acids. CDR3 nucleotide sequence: TGTGCCAGCAGCTTCAATCCCTACGAGCAGTACTTC. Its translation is CASSFNPYEQYF.

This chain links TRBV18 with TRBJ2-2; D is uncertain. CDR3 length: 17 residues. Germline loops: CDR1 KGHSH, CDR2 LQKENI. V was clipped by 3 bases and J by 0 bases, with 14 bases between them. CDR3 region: CASSPNSQHANTGELFF. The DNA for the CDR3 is TGTGCCAGCTCACCTAACAGTCAGCACGCGAACACCGGGGAGCTGTTTTTT.

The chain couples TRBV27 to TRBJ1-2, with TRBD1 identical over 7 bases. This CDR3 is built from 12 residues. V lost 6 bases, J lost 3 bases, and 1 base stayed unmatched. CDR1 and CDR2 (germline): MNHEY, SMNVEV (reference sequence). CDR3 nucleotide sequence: TGTGCCAGCAGCGACAGGGACTATGGCTACACCTTC. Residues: CASSDRDYGYTF.